This entry lists 24 T cell receptor beta chains sequenced from one sample in a study of T cells expressing NK-cell markers. Reanalyzing the 5' RACE reads, TCRdb keeps one entry per CDR3 protein, without DNA. The sample has about 260,000 distinct CDR3 sequences. Sequencing was carried out using blood T cells: a sorted CD56 or NKG2C T cell subset, CD4+ or CD8+ T cells, or bulk PBMC T cells (not recorded which). The source is a woman between 18 and 75 years old in good health.

The chain links TRBV27 to TRBJ2-3; TCRdb picks TRBD2, but there is no DNA to check that call. The CDR3 is 16 residues long. Looked up from germline, CDR1 is MNHEY and CDR2 is SMNVEV (reference sequence). CDR3 amino acids: CASSQTTSGIPNTQYF.

The J gene is TRBJ2-7, the V gene TRBV18. The CDR3 totals 14 residues. The germline V gene has CDR1 KGHSH and CDR2 LQKENI. The CDR3 loop is CASSPSWGSNEQYF.

This rearrangement joins TRBV5-1 to TRBJ2-1; the D call from TCRdb, TRBD2, cannot be confirmed without DNA. The CDR3 runs to 15 residues. Germline-derived CDR1 and CDR2 are SGHRS and YFSETQ. This CDR3 reads CASSPEGGGAREQFF.

The chain recombines TRBV29-1 with TRBJ2-3. The CDR3 spans 13 residues. Germline lookup yields CDR1 SQVTM and CDR2 ANQGSEA. The CDR3 region is CSVVQTSTDTQYF.

The chain uses TRBV12-3 or TRBV12-4 and TRBJ2-3; TCRdb's D gene call, TRBD2, goes unchecked for lack of DNA. This CDR3 is 14 amino acids long. CDR3 sequence reads: CASSLGGGPDTQYF.

V and J are TRBV29-1 and TRBJ1-1; TCRdb returns TRBD1, unconfirmable since there is no DNA. The V gene's germline CDR1 is SQVTM and CDR2 ANQGSEA. This CDR3 is 13 amino acids long. The CDR3 here is CSVDLGPNTEAFF.

The chain uses TRBV5-1 and TRBJ1-2; the D call of TRBD1 rests on TCRdb alone, since no DNA is present to check it. The V gene's germline CDR1 is SGHRS and CDR2 YFSETQ. CDR3 size: 15 residues. CDR3 loop: CASSRSTGAGYGYTF.

The rearrangement uses TRBV24-1 and TRBJ2-2; the TRBD2 assignment by TCRdb is unverifiable without DNA. The CDR3 covers 16 residues. Germline V gene data show CDR1 as KGHDR and CDR2 as SFDVKD. CDR3 residues: CATSDFRPGGTGELFF.

The CDR3 region is CASTHTGLQETQYF. J is TRBJ2-5 and V is TRBV12-3 or TRBV12-4; without DNA, the TCRdb call of TRBD1 cannot be checked. This CDR3 region has 14 residues.

The gene calls are TRBV7-3 and TRBJ2-5; TCRdb indicates TRBD1, and absent DNA this call remains unverified. There are 14 residues in the CDR3. The germline V gene has CDR1 SGHTA and CDR2 FQGTGA. CDR3 loop: CASSLTGTQETQYF.

The rearrangement uses TRBV5-1 and TRBJ2-3. The CDR3 contains 16 residues. Germline CDR1 SGHRS, CDR2 YFSETQ. The CDR3 region is CASSLAPAISTDTQYF.

This chain connects TRBV5-1 to TRBJ2-3; no DNA is available, so the TRBD1 call from TCRdb remains unchecked. The CDR3 consists of 14 residues. Germline CDR1 is SGHRS and CDR2 is YFSETQ. CDR3 residues: CASSEGTGKDTQYF.

The chain joins TRBV5-1 to TRBJ2-1; no DNA is available, so the TRBD2 call from TCRdb remains unchecked. This CDR3 comprises 15 residues. CDR1 and CDR2 (germline): SGHRS, YFSETQ. The CDR3 loop reads CASSSRGTSVHEQFF.

The chain employs TRBV2 and TRBJ2-1; TCRdb picks TRBD1, but there is no DNA to check that call. Per the germline V gene, CDR1 is SNHLY and CDR2 is FYNNEI. The CDR3 runs 15 residues. The CDR3 spells CASRATGGATNEQFF. The full variable domain, rest sourced from reference TRBV2 and TRBJ2-1, is EPEVTQTPSHQVTQMGQEVILRCVPISNHLYFYWYRQILGQKVEFLVSFYNNEISEKSEIFDDQFSVERPDGSNFTLKIRSTKLEDSAMYFCASRATGGATNEQFFGPGTRLTVL.

The chain recombines TRBV12-3 or TRBV12-4 with TRBJ1-4; as DNA is missing, the TRBD1 call by TCRdb cannot be tested. The CDR3 is 14 amino acids. The CDR3 protein is CASSLVQGDEKLFF.

The CDR3 sequence is CASSLAPAPGTDTQYF. The chain uses TRBV11-2 and TRBJ2-3; with no DNA, the TCRdb D assignment of TRBD1 cannot be verified. Germline values: CDR1 SGHAT, CDR2 FQNNGV. CDR3 length: 16 amino acids. The complete variable domain, with remaining parts taken from reference TRBV11-2 and TRBJ2-3, reads EAGVAQSPRYKIIEKRQSVAFWCNPISGHATLYWYQQILGQGPKLLIQFQNNGVVDDSQLPKDRFSAERLKGVDSTLKIQPAKLEDSAVYLCASSLAPAPGTDTQYFGPGTRLTVL.

The V and J genes are TRBV6-5 and TRBJ2-5. Looked up from germline, CDR1 is MNHEY and CDR2 is SVGAGI. This CDR3 spans 13 amino acids. The CDR3 loop reads CASSYPTVETQYF.

V and J are TRBV18 and TRBJ2-5. Germline assignment: CDR1 KGHSH and CDR2 LQKENI. CDR3 length: 15 amino acids. The CDR3 loop reads CASSPPSGYQETQYF.

The chain has TRBV28 and TRBJ2-3; the D gene TCRdb calls, TRBD2, cannot be checked with no DNA. The germline gives CDR1 MDHEN, CDR2 SYDVKM. This CDR3 is built from 12 residues. The CDR3: CASSSGVETKYF. Complete variable domain (other parts from reference TRBV28 and TRBJ2-3): DVKVTQSSRYLVKRTGEKVFLECVQDMDHENMFWYRQDPGLGLRLIYFSYDVKMKEKGDIPEGYSVSREKKERFSLILESASTNQTSMYLCASSSGVETKYFGPGTRLTVL.

The chain combines TRBV20-1 with TRBJ2-3; TCRdb selects TRBD2, and the lack of DNA leaves this call unchecked. There are 17 residues in the CDR3. Germline CDR1 reads DFQATT; CDR2 reads SNEGSKA (reference sequence). CDR3 region: CSGRGYTSGGGADTQYF.

The chain has TRBV30 and TRBJ1-1. Germline assignment: CDR1 GTSNPN and CDR2 SVGIG (reference sequence). The CDR3 extends over 13 amino acids. The CDR3 loop reads CAWSLGWNTEAFF. Full variable domain (remainder filled in from reference TRBV30 and TRBJ1-1): SQTIHQWPATLVQPVGSPLSLECTVEGTSNPNLYWYRQAAGRGLQLLFYSVGIGQISSEVPQNLSASRPQDRQFILSSKKLLLSDSGFYLCAWSLGWNTEAFFGQGTRLTVV.

CDR3 residues: CASSVGQAIYTGELFF. This chain connects TRBV5-1 to TRBJ2-2; TCRdb's D call, TRBD1, is unchecked because there is no DNA. This CDR3 region has 16 residues. Germline-derived CDR1 and CDR2 are SGHRS and YFSETQ.

The rearrangement uses TRBV24-1 and TRBJ2-3; TCRdb's D call of TRBD1 is untestable without DNA. The CDR3 runs 16 residues. Germline V gives CDR1 KGHDR, CDR2 SFDVKD. The CDR3 protein is CATSDPRDRGQDTQYF.

The gene calls are TRBV5-1 and TRBJ1-5; lacking DNA, the TRBD1 call made by TCRdb goes unchecked. Germline CDR1 and CDR2: SGHRS and YFSETQ. There are 15 residues in the CDR3. The CDR3 sequence: CASSLEGTPNQPQHF.